This is a list of T cell receptor beta chains from one sample in a study of cytomegalovirus exposure and HLA in healthy donors. Clones were read by immunoSEQ multiplex PCR, and TCRdb kept only the in-frame ones, dropping some. In the table there are some 140,000 clones, over 65% of which are singletons. Material: PBMCs. Source of these receptors: a man aged 45-65 years in good health and CMV-seronegative. CDR3s leave out the opening cysteine and the closing phenylalanine or tryptophan. D genes are given only for firm matches.

TRBJ2-3 | TRBV29-1 | TRBD1 | SVESFDRGLFDTQY
TRBJ2-3 | TRBV7-9 | TRBD2 | ASSLDLAVGTDTQY
TRBJ1-1 | TRBV5-4 | TRBD1 | ASSTTGGDTEAF
TRBJ2-5 | TRBV7-2 | TRBD2 | ASSRVAGEETQY
TRBJ2-2 | TRBV7-2 | NA | ASSSRVGELF
TRBJ1-4 | TRBV6-6 | NA | ASSYRREKLF
TRBJ1-1 | TRBV7-9 | NA | ASSLGSGMRTEAF
TRBJ1-1 | TRBV5-4 | NA | ASSWGGGTEAF
TRBJ2-5 | TRBV30 | NA | AWRTPGFQETQY
TRBJ2-7 | TRBV27 | NA | ASRELGVSSYEQY
TRBJ1-3 | TRBV2 | TRBD1 | ASRDRGLSGNTIY
TRBJ2-7 | TRBV6-1 | TRBD1 | ASSSLWTGSYEQY
TRBJ2-3 | TRBV30 | TRBD2 | AWRTSGTDTQY
TRBJ1-2 | TRBV11-2 | NA | ASSERGKNYGYT
TRBJ2-5 | TRBV5-1 | TRBD1 | ASSLMGTEQETQY
TRBJ2-1 | TRBV5-1 | TRBD2 | ASTPGGSANEQF
TRBJ2-2 | TRBV7-3 | NA | ASSLNLGLTGELF
TRBJ2-3 | TRBV4-1 | NA | ASSPFLGRATDTQY
TRBJ2-2 | TRBV28 | NA | ASSSTSFGELF
TRBJ2-1 | TRBV23-1 | NA | AFQTGISYNEQF
TRBJ1-2 | TRBV7-9 | NA | ASSISGDHYGYT
TRBJ2-1 | TRBV5-1 | TRBD2 | ASSLELAGGPNEQF
TRBJ2-1 | TRBV14 | TRBD2 | ASSQAHGLAAEQF
TRBJ2-3 | TRBV7-9 | NA | ASSSGTSTDTQY
TRBJ2-3 | TRBV10-1 | NA | ASSDILAGPQY
TRBJ2-6 | TRBV11-2 | NA | ASSLRDSGANVLT
TRBJ2-6 | TRBV5-4 | NA | ALLGQEGSGANVLT
TRBJ2-1 | TRBV7-9 | NA | ASSLVYASGVPYYNEQF
TRBJ2-5 | TRBV9 | TRBD2 | ASSSRGTSAETQY
TRBJ2-2 | TRBV7-2 | NA | ASSLWAGGNTGELF
TRBJ2-6 | TRBV30 | NA | AWARDSGANVLT
TRBJ2-2 | TRBV5-4 | NA | ASSLEGTRNTGELF
TRBJ2-2 | TRBV7-3 | NA | ASSPPGTPNTGELF
TRBJ2-1 | TRBV9 | NA | ASSVEDGISSYNEQF
TRBJ2-3 | TRBV27 | NA | ASSSTSRGTDTQY
TRBJ1-1 | TRBV2 | NA | ASRSGQTNTEAF
TRBJ2-7 | TRBV10-1 | TRBD2 | ASSLGGSLNEQY
TRBJ2-2 | TRBV29-1 | NA | SVESFSTGELF
TRBJ2-2 | TRBV7-8 | TRBD2 | ASSLGLAGLRTGELF
TRBJ1-5 | TRBV25-1 | TRBD1 | ASRQGAHQPQH
TRBJ2-5 | TRBV29-1 | TRBD2 | SVEGGLAGAETQY
TRBJ1-1 | TRBV18 | NA | ASSPDRQAAEAF
TRBJ2-6 | TRBV7-6 | NA | ASSLAAQVSGANVLT
TRBJ1-4 | TRBV19 | TRBD1 | ASSTLGTGRTEKLF
TRBJ1-5 | TRBV7-9 | NA | ASSLENSNQPQH
TRBJ2-7 | TRBV6-1 | NA | AILTAGVGYEQY
TRBJ2-7 | TRBV5-5 | TRBD2 | ASSLGTTSYEQY
TRBJ2-2 | TRBV4-2 | TRBD2 | ASSPQGLAGGHGGTGELF
TRBJ2-6 | TRBV4-1 | NA | ASSQERGTPNVLT
TRBJ1-2 | TRBV6-5 | NA | ASSTEGGAYGYT
TRBJ2-1 | TRBV6-4 | TRBD1 | ASSVDRGSYNEQF
TRBJ2-7 | TRBV18 | TRBD1 | ASSPTGQGDEQY
TRBJ1-5 | TRBV11-2 | NA | ASSTLGGSEPQH
TRBJ2-5 | TRBV30 | TRBD1 | AWSQGQGVGETQY
TRBJ2-2 | TRBV29-1 | TRBD1 | SARTGDGAGELF